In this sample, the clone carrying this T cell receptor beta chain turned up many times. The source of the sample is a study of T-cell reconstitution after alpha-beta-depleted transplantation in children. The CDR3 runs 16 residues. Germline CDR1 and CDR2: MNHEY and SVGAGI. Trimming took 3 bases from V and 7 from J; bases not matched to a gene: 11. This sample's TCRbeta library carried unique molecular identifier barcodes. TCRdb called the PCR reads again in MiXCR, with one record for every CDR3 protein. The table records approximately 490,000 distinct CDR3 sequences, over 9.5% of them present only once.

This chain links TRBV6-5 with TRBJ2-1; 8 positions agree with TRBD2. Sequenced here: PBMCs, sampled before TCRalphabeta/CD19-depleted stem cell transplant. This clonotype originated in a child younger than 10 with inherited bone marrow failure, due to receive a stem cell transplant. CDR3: CASSYDSAGGRNEQFF. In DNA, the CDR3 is TGTGCCAGCAGTTATGATTCGGCGGGAGGTCGAAATGAGCAGTTCTTC.